The entry below describes one T cell receptor beta chain. Its target is not known. An end of the junction differs from the germline gene, which may be a read error. The template was RNA from unsorted bulk tissue. The source of the sample is a study of tumor and adjacent non-tumor tissue in lung cancer. Study background: Patients comprised roughly 12 adenocarcinoma, 2 squamous cell carcinoma and 1 small cell lung cancer.

Three rounds of nested PCR, following a modified ARM-PCR protocol, produced the TCRbeta library. TCRdb itself ran the multiplex PCR reads through MiXCR, one entry per CDR3 protein. Found here are around 210,000 distinct CDR3 sequences, about 76% of them singletons; the top ten hold 20% to 25%. General observations from the study: Top 100 clones took a larger repertoire share in normal lung.

Source material: lung tumor tissue. The clonotype comes from a man between 60 and 70 years old with non-small cell lung cancer.

The CDR3 region has the DNA TGTGCCAGCAGCGCGACTGGGAGCGGGGCGGACTACGAGGAGTACTTC. Its translation: CASSATGSGADYEEYF. The V call is TRBV5-4, the J call TRBJ2-7; 7 bases agree with TRBD2. The V gene's germline CDR1 is SGHNT and CDR2 YYREEE (reference sequence). This CDR3 has 16 amino acids.